This passage covers 26 T cell receptor beta chains from one sample sequenced in a study of T cells after yellow fever vaccination (dated by TCRdb to about 2019). This specimen's treatment or condition label, interpreted: live attenuated yellow fever vaccine strain. Library preparation employed 5' RACE. Instrument used: Illumina NovaSeq 6000. The raw public data were reprocessed by TCRdb itself: fastp quality trimming at Q25, MiXCR clonotype calling, in-frame beta chains only. Rows merge per CDR3 protein into single entries with the most common DNA and genes. Within this sample are some 300,000 distinct CDR3 sequences, with around 4% of them counted one time only. The ten largest clones add up to 20% to 30% of the sample. The material was PBMCs, obtained on the day of the yellow fever booster vaccination. These receptors were taken from a man between 18 and 35 years old who received the YFV17D yellow fever vaccine.

Turning to this clonotype: This probably arose from a read error, given a far larger clone one base away. This chain uses TRBV7-9 with TRBJ2-7; D perhaps matches TRBD1 (5 bases). CDR1 is SEHNR, CDR2 FQNEAQ, per germline (reference sequence). This CDR3 comprises 12 residues. V dropped 5 bases and J dropped 2 bases, with 7 bases sitting between them. The CDR3 bases are TGTGCCAGCAGCCAAGGGGCCTACGAGCAGTACTTC. Its translation: CASSQGAYEQYF.

This clonotype was seen repeatedly, ten times or more. The chain employs TRBV30 and TRBJ1-2; D unclear. In germline, CDR1 is GTSNPN, CDR2 SVGIG (reference sequence). V lost 1 base to trimming and J lost 8 bases, with 14 bases between them. The CDR3 runs 13 residues. This CDR3 is CAWSGGPGGGYTF. CDR3 DNA: TGTGCCTGGAGTGGCGGGCCAGGAGGAGGCTACACCTTC.

Many counts were recorded for this clonotype. This chain connects TRBV4-1 to TRBJ2-3; the D gene could be TRBD1 or TRBD2 (6 bases each). The germline gives CDR1 MGHRA, CDR2 YSYEKL. The CDR3 covers 18 residues. V dropped 0 bases and J dropped 3 bases, with 19 bases sitting between them. The CDR3 DNA is TGCGCCAGCAGCCAAGATCTTCCGAGGGGGACTTCGACAGATACGCAGTATTTT. Protein product: CASSQDLPRGTSTDTQYF.

This rearrangement joins TRBV6-6 to TRBJ1-5, with TRBD1 as a possible D gene (6 bases). Germline CDR1 and CDR2: MNHNY and SVGAGI (reference sequence). This CDR3 comprises 14 residues. V lost 8 bases and J lost 0, with 11 bases in between. The CDR3 DNA reads as TGTGCCAGCTGGGGGGCGTATAGCAATCAGCCCCAGCATTTT. It specifies CASWGAYSNQPQHF.

The table lists this clonotype with a few counts. The gene calls are TRBV5-1 and TRBJ2-2; weak D call: TRBD1 (6 bases). Germline-derived CDR1 and CDR2 are SGHRS and YFSETQ. The germline V and J ends were trimmed by 4 bases and 2 bases, with 9 bases remaining between them. CDR3 length equals 14 residues. Here the CDR3 reads CASSPGHNTGELFF. The CDR3 nucleotides are TGCGCCAGCAGCCCGGGACACAACACCGGGGAGCTGTTTTTT.

This clonotype was detected a few times. CDR3 in amino acids: CASSKDRAHTEAFF. The CDR3 DNA reads as TGTGCCAGCAGTAAGGACAGGGCCCACACTGAAGCTTTCTTT. This chain uses TRBV12-3 or TRBV12-4 with TRBJ1-1; 8 nucleotides match TRBD1. The V gene end was trimmed by 5 bases and the J gene end by 3 bases; junction bases not matched to a gene: 5. The CDR3 runs to 14 residues.

This clonotype occurred a few times. The chain employs TRBV11-2 and TRBJ1-1; TRBD1 might be the D (5 bases). V shed 1 base and J shed 7 bases, with 10 bases lying between them. CDR3 length equals 13 residues. Germline CDR1 is SGHAT and CDR2 is FQNNGV. The CDR3 DNA is TGTGCCAGCAGCTTAGCAGGGTACAGTGAAGCTTTCTTT. As protein: CASSLAGYSEAFF.

This clonotype was seen ten or more times. The J gene is TRBJ2-5, the V gene TRBV4-2, with unresolved D. The CDR3 sequence is 14 residues long. V was clipped by 0 bases and J by 4 bases, with 9 bases between them. Germline CDR1 reads LGHNA; CDR2 reads YNFKEQ. This chain's CDR3 is CASSQDPGPETQYF. CDR3 DNA sequence: TGTGCCAGCAGCCAAGATCCGGGCCCAGAGACCCAGTACTTC.

This clonotype was detected ten times or more. CDR3 sequence: CASSLGGQENTIYF. CDR3 DNA: TGCGCCAGCAGCTTGGGGGGTCAAGAAAACACCATATATTTT. The V call is TRBV5-1, the J call TRBJ1-3; D remains ambiguous. The germline gives CDR1 SGHRS, CDR2 YFSETQ. The CDR3 runs 14 residues. With 0 bases removed from V and 6 bases from J, the gap between germline ends came to 10 bases.

This clonotype was counted between two and nine times. The genes are TRBV6-5 and TRBJ1-3, with 7 bases lining up with TRBD1. V gave up 8 bases and J gave up 4 bases; unmatched junction bases: 8. There are 14 residues in the CDR3. Germline V gene lookup returns CDR1 MNHEY and CDR2 SVGAGI. CDR3 sequence reads: CASQQGLGGNTIYF. The DNA of the CDR3 is TGTGCCAGCCAACAGGGGCTCGGGGGAAACACCATATATTTT.

This clonotype was observed at least ten times. The chain links TRBV5-1 to TRBJ1-5; D uncertain. CDR1 is SGHRS, CDR2 YFSETQ, per germline. Trimming removed 4 bases from V and 0 bases from J, with 14 bases in between. The CDR3 has 16 residues. This CDR3 is CASSPRPGDSNQPQHF. CDR3 coding DNA: TGCGCCAGCAGCCCCAGACCCGGAGATAGCAATCAGCCCCAGCATTTT.

The V and J genes are TRBV12-3 or TRBV12-4 and TRBJ2-7; no clear D. The CDR3 extends over 15 amino acids. Trimming removed 4 bases from V and 0 bases from J, with 13 bases in between. The CDR3 DNA follows: TGTGCCAGCAGTTCCCAGCCAAGCCCCTCCTACGAGCAGTACTTC. Amino acids: CASSSQPSPSYEQYF.

This clonotype turned up a few times. The rearrangement joins TRBV5-6 to TRBJ2-3; a weak D match, TRBD2 (6 bases). The CDR3 contains 16 residues. Germline CDR1 reads SGHDT; CDR2 reads YYEEEE. The V end was cut by 3 bases, the J end by 3 bases, with 17 bases between. As DNA, the CDR3 is TGTGCCAGCAGCTACCGGGTGGGGGGTCAAACAGATACGCAGTATTTT. Translating it yields CASSYRVGGQTDTQYF.

This clonotype occurred many times. V usage is TRBV30 and J usage is TRBJ2-1; 7 bases fit TRBD1. V gave up 4 bases and J gave up 3 bases; unmatched junction bases: 3. CDR1 GTSNPN and CDR2 SVGIG come from the germline V gene (reference sequence). The length of the CDR3 is 13 residues. The CDR3 protein is CAWMGQFYNEQFF. In nucleotides, the CDR3 is TGTGCCTGGATGGGACAGTTCTACAATGAGCAGTTCTTC.

This clonotype was detected ten times or more. Written as DNA, the CDR3 is TGTGCCAGCAGCCTACTACAGGGGGCAGCTAATGAAAAACTGTTTTTT. It codes for CASSLLQGAANEKLFF. This chain uses TRBV5-6 with TRBJ1-4; the match to TRBD1 covers 9 bases. Germline lookup yields CDR1 SGHDT and CDR2 YYEEEE. This CDR3 contains 16 residues. Trimming at V came to 4 bases and at J to 3 bases, leaving 7 bases not matched to a gene.

The rearrangement links TRBV7-3 to TRBJ2-5; D gene unclear. V was cut by 4 bases and J by 1 base, with 13 bases left in between. Germline CDR1 and CDR2: SGHTA and FQGTGA. The CDR3 runs to 15 residues. The CDR3, as DNA: TGTGCCAGCAGCTCCAATGGCGGAGTCCAAGAGACCCAGTACTTC. As protein: CASSSNGGVQETQYF.

There are many counts of this clonotype. This rearrangement joins TRBV2 to TRBJ2-4; 10 bases match TRBD1. The CDR3 has 20 amino acids. Germline CDR1 reads SNHLY; CDR2 reads FYNNEI. Trimming took 6 bases from V and 0 from J; bases not matched to a gene: 17. This chain's CDR3 is CASRGLGTGAPGLAKNIQYF. The CDR3 DNA reads as TGTGCCAGCAGGGGCCTTGGGACAGGGGCGCCGGGATTAGCCAAAAACATTCAGTACTTC.

This sequence joins TRBV9 and TRBJ2-1, with D perhaps TRBD2 (5 bases). Germline CDR1 SGDLS, CDR2 YYNGEE. CDR3 length: 14 residues. V lost 0 bases and J 4 bases, leaving 8 bases between the germline ends. The CDR3 region is CASSVAGFYNEQFF. CDR3 sequence (DNA): TGTGCCAGCAGCGTAGCGGGGTTTTACAATGAGCAGTTCTTC.

This clonotype has a count of ten or more. This rearrangement joins TRBV7-6 to TRBJ2-2; D perhaps matches TRBD1 (6 bases). Germline V lookup: CDR1 SGHVS, CDR2 FNYEAQ. This CDR3 comprises 15 residues. V lost 3 bases and J 3 bases, leaving 11 bases between the germline ends. The CDR3 DNA follows: TGTGCCAGCAGCTTTTGGGGGCGCGACACCGGGGAGCTGTTTTTT. This sequence encodes CASSFWGRDTGELFF.

This clonotype was detected ten times or more. In DNA, the CDR3 is TGTGCCAGCAGCGAAGTGGGGGGGCCCAATGAGCAGTTCTTC. The encoded protein is CASSEVGGPNEQFF. The V and J genes are TRBV7-8 and TRBJ2-1; TRBD2 is a possible D gene (7 bases). The CDR3 is made up of 14 amino acids. Per the germline V gene, CDR1 is SGHVS and CDR2 is FQNEAQ. V lost 5 bases, J lost 6 bases, and 14 bases lay in between.

The rearrangement uses TRBV29-1 and TRBJ1-3; D is possibly TRBD1 (5 bases). The CDR3 runs to 15 residues. CDR1 and CDR2 from the germline V gene are SQVTM and ANQGSEA. The V end lost 3 bases, the J end lost 0 bases, and 12 bases lay between the germline ends. CDR3 sequence reads: CSVESQDNSGNTIYF. The CDR3 bases are TGCAGCGTTGAGAGTCAGGACAACTCTGGAAACACCATATATTTT.

At least ten counts were recorded for this clonotype. V is TRBV7-9 and J is TRBJ2-1; 8 nucleotides agree with TRBD2. V trimming: 3 bases; J trimming: 8 bases; junction bases outside the gene matches: 6. The CDR3 contains 14 residues. Germline V gene data show CDR1 as SEHNR and CDR2 as FQNEAQ (reference sequence). CDR3 sequence (DNA): TGTGCCAGCAGCTTCGGGACTAGTTTCCATGAGCAGTTCTTC. This gives the protein CASSFGTSFHEQFF.

This clonotype turned up a few times. The J gene is TRBJ2-1, the V gene TRBV18; D is unresolved. The germline V gene encodes CDR1 KGHSH and CDR2 LQKENI. This CDR3 has 13 amino acids. V shed 5 bases and J shed 2 bases, with 7 bases lying between them. The CDR3 is CASSGLPYNEQFF. CDR3 sequence (DNA): TGTGCCAGCTCAGGCCTACCCTACAATGAGCAGTTCTTC. Full variable domain (rest looked up from reference TRBV18 and TRBJ2-1): NAGVMQNPRHLVRRRGQEARLRCSPMKGHSHVYWYRQLPEEGLKFMVYLQKENIIDESGMPKERFSAEFPKEGPSILRIQQVVRGDSAAYFCASSGLPYNEQFFGPGTRLTVL.

The table lists this clonotype with many counts. The rearrangement links TRBV7-3 to TRBJ2-2; possibly TRBD2 for D (6 bases). This CDR3 spans 15 amino acids. From germline, CDR1 is SGHTA and CDR2 FQGTGA. Trimming stripped 6 bases from V and 3 bases from J, with 14 bases between. The CDR3 region has the DNA TGTGCCAGCAGAACCGGGACTGGAGACACCGGGGAGCTGTTTTTT. This translates into CASRTGTGDTGELFF.

This clonotype was counted at least ten times. The genes are TRBV4-2 and TRBJ2-5; maybe TRBD1 (6 bases). V shed 0 bases and J shed 3 bases, with 11 bases lying between them. Germline V CDR1 and CDR2: LGHNA, YNFKEQ. The CDR3 length is 15 residues. CDR3 region: CASSQDTRTEETQYF. The CDR3 region has the DNA TGTGCCAGCAGCCAAGATACCCGGACAGAAGAGACCCAGTACTTC.

V and J are TRBV25-1 and TRBJ2-1; 16 nucleotides line up with TRBD2. CDR1 MGHDK and CDR2 SYGVNS come from the germline V gene. V shed 3 bases, J shed 1 base, and the junction held 3 bases outside the gene matches. This CDR3 spans 18 amino acids. CDR3 residues: CASSDGTSGGGSYNEQFF. In nucleotides, the CDR3 is TGTGCCAGCAGTGACGGGACTAGCGGGGGGGGTTCCTACAATGAGCAGTTCTTC.